This TCR delta chain stems from a study of Vδ1+ human thymocytes (dated by TCRdb to between 2018 and 2020). In terms of the full investigation: mRNA-level TRG and TRD CDR3 repertoires of highly purified Vdelta1+ thymocytes from young children were characterised as a data resource. Validation of the multiplex-based CDR3 amplicon strategy against 5'RACE-based CDR3 amplicon generation methods had been performed previously. General conclusions and limits of the study: Donors shared many TRG clonotypes (up to roughly 6.9x10^3), but TRD repertoires were essentially private, with at most 130 shared. Because unexpected Vdelta2 sequences could lead to misinterpretation of bulk repertoire data, the authors recommended using highly purified populations and validating at the single-cell level. Because no clustering by age or sex was observed, donors were not stratified by these variables in the analyses. Thymic TRG and TRD repertoires appeared highly polyclonal with Gaussian CDR3 length distributions, unlike oligoclonal peripheral blood repertoires. Despite high sort purity, about 20% of thymic TRD sequences were Vdelta2 (and few Vdelta3), unlike peripheral blood Vdelta1+ controls.

Thymic samples were depleted of alphabeta T cells, then CD3+ TCRVdelta1+ TCRVdelta2- thymocytes were FACS-sorted. Sorted Vdelta1+ thymocyte purity ranged from roughly 96% to 99.6%. The thymic specimens were obtained from 8 paediatric patients who were undergoing corrective cardiac surgery and ranged in age from about 5 days to 16 months. Thymic tissue was dispersed and mononuclear cells isolated on a Histopaque-1077 density gradient. Staining used anti-TCRVdelta1 clone TS8.2, anti-TCRVdelta2 clone B6, anti-CD3 clone HIT3a and anti-TCRalphabeta clone IP26 antibodies. The CDR3 goes from the cysteine to the phenylalanine over 20 residues. CDR3 DNA is the only sequence kept; it has 60 bases, read in frame from the first base. V loses 3 bases at its end and J loses 1 base; junction bases beyond the gene matches: 20. Per the germline V gene, TSWWSYY is the CDR1 and QGS is the CDR2. RNA extraction was carried out with the RNeasy mini kit, and reverse transcription was then done using Superscript III. CDR3 amplicons were produced by multiplex PCR using pooled V-gene forward primers and a constant-region reverse primer with Illumina adaptor overhangs. After gel purification, the amplicons were indexed with Nextera index primers during approximately 8 additional PCR cycles and then purified using AMPure XP beads. Sequencing of the libraries was done on an Illumina MiSeq using paired-end 250 bp reads, dual indexing and a roughly 18% PhiX spike-in. The authors processed their data as follows. FastQC was used to quality check the reads, while ea-utils fastq-join merged the TRG read pairs. Sequences were annotated with IMGT/HighV-QUEST, keeping only productive sequences with unambiguous V-gene assignment; clonotypes were defined by identical CDR3 sequence. VDJtools 1.1.1, tcR 2.2.3, Treemap and vegan Shannon diversity in R 3.4.4 were used for downstream analysis. TCRdb called clones afresh from the public reads with CATT; identical DNA rows were later merged. The V and J calls were not made by the authors but by TCRdb's processing. Recorded for this sample are around 60,000 delta-chain clones; over 12% of them occurred a single time. The ten largest clones capture about 0.4% of the sample.

This clone was counted a few times. The target of this receptor is not known. Qualities for individual bases were not recorded, and no much larger clone is one base off. The specimen sequenced was Vdelta1+ gamma-delta thymocytes from the thymus. According to the study, the label for this sample's cell subset or site signals: FACS-sorted CD3+ TCRalphabeta- TCRVdelta1+ TCRVdelta2- thymocytes. This sequence originates from a girl under three years old who had congenital heart surgery. The chain joins TRDV1 to TRDJ1, with 7 bases aligning to TRDD3. The nucleotide sequence reads as follows: TGTGCTCTTGGGGAGAGGCCCCTTCTTACTGGGGTAGGGACCACCGATAAACTCATCTTT. Translation gives CALGERPLLTGVGTTDKLIF.